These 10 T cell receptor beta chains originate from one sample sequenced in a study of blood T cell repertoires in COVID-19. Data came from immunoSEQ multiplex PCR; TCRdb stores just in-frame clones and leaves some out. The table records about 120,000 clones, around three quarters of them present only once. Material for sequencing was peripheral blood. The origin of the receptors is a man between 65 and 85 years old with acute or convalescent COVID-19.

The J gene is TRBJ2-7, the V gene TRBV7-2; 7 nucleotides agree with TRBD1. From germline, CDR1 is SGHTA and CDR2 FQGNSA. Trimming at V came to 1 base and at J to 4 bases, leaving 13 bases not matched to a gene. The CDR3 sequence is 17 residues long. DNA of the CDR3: TGTGCCAGCAGCTTAGGAGGGACCGGGACAGAACTTTACGAGCAGTACTTC. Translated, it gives CASSLGGTGTELYEQYF. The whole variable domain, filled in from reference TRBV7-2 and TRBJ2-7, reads GAGVSQSPSNKVTEKGKDVELRCDPISGHTALYWYRQSLGQGLEFLIYFQGNSAPDKSGLPSDRFSAERTGGSVSTLTIQRTQQEDSAVYLCASSLGGTGTELYEQYFGPGTRLTVT.

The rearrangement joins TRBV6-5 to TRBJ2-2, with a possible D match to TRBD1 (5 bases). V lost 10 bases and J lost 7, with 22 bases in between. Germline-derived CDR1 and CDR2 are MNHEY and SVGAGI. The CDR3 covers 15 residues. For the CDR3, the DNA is TGTGCCATTTACCCCACAGGTCGTTTTCACGGGGAGCTGTTTTTT. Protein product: CAIYPTGRFHGELFF.

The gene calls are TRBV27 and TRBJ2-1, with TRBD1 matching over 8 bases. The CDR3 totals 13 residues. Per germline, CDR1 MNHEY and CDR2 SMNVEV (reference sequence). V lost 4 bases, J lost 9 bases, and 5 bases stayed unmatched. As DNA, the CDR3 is TGTGCCAGCAGTTACGACAGGGGTGGTGAGCAGTTCTTC. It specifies CASSYDRGGEQFF.

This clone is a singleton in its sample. CDR3 protein: CASSTSRGGETQYF. CDR3 DNA: TGTGCCAGCAGTACCTCGCGGGGCGGAGAGACCCAGTACTTC. V gene TRBV25-1 combines with J gene TRBJ2-5, with D tentatively TRBD2 (6 bases). This CDR3 is built from 14 residues. Germline V lookup: CDR1 MGHDK, CDR2 SYGVNS. The V end lost 5 bases, the J end lost 4 bases, and 14 bases lay between the germline ends.

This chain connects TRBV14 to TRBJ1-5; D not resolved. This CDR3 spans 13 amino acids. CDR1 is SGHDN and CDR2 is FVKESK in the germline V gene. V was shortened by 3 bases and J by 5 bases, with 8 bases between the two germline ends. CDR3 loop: CASSQAQYQPQHF. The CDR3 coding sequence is TGTGCCAGCAGCCAGGCCCAATATCAGCCCCAGCATTTT. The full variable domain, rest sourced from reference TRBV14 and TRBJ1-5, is EAGVTQFPSHSVIEKGQTVTLRCDPISGHDNLYWYRRVMGKEIKFLLHFVKESKQDESGMPNNRFLAERTGGTYSTLKVQPAELEDSGVYFCASSQAQYQPQHFGDGTRLSIL.

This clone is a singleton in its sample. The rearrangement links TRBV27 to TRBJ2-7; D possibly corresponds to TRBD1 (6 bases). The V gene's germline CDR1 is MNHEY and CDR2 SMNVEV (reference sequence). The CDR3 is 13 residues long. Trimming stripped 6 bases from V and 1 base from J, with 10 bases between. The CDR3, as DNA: TGTGCCAGCAGACAGGACAGTTCCTACGAGCAGTACTTC. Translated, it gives CASRQDSSYEQYF.

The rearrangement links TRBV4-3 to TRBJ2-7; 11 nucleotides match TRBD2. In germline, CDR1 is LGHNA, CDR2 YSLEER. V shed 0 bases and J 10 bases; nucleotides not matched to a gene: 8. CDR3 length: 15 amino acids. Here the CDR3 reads CASSQDPLAGGEQYF. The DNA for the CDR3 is TGCGCCAGCAGCCAAGATCCGCTAGCGGGGGGCGAACAGTACTTC.

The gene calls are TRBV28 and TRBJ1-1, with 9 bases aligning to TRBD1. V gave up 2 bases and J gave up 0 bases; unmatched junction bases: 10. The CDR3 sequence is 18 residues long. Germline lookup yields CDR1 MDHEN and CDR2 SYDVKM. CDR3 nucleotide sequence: TGTGCCAGCAGTTTAGCGGGGACAGGGACCTCTATGAACACTGAAGCTTTCTTT. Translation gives CASSLAGTGTSMNTEAFF.

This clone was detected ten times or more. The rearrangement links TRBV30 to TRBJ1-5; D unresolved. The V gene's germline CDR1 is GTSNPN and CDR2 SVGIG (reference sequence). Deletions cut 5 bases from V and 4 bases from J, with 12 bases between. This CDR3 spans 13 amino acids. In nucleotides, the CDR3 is TGTGCCTGGGGTTGGGCCTCAAATCAGCCCCAGCATTTT. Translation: CAWGWASNQPQHF.

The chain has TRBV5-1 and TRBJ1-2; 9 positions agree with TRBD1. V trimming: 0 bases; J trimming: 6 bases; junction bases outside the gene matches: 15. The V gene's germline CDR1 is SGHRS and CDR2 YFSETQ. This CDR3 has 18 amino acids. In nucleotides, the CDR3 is TGCGCCAGCAGCTTGGGTCCCCCCCCCGGACAGGGGATCGATGGCTACACCTTC. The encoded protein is CASSLGPPPGQGIDGYTF.